This T cell receptor (beta chain) appears in the sequencing data of a study of T-cell memory formation after mild COVID-19. Study-wide results and limits: Shrinking CD4+ clones resided mostly in CM and EM, and CD8+ ones in EMRA. Day 15 to 85 contracting clones showed balanced CD4/CD8; later expanders leaned CD4+. That cross-reactive memory joined was suggested by some responding clones appearing in pre-infection memory.

Trimming stripped 3 bases from V and 7 bases from J, with 10 bases between. The CDR3 loop spans 13 amino acids. Per germline, CDR1 MNHEY and CDR2 SMNVEV (reference sequence). On this clonotype itself: What it binds is not known.

Each CDR3 protein gets one entry after TCRdb re-called the 5' RACE reads with MiXCR. This table holds roughly 560,000 distinct CDR3 sequences, 20% found once. The rearrangement links TRBV27 to TRBJ2-1, with D unclear. Material for sequencing was PBMCs or a T cell subset sorted from them (not recorded which). The receptor was derived from an adult woman who had mild COVID-19 (a few samples of this study predate the infection). Cell type and time point are not known. CDR3 sequence (DNA): TGTGCCAGCAGTTTTAATCGTAGGAATGAGCAGTTCTTC. It specifies CASSFNRRNEQFF.